Detailed here is one T cell receptor (beta chain). This record belongs to a study of T cell changes during pregnancy in multiple sclerosis. Trimming shortened V by 6 bases and J by 5 bases, and 17 bases separated the two germline ends. CDR3 length equals 14 residues. Germline V gene lookup returns CDR1 MDHEN and CDR2 SYDVKM. Clones were read by immunoSEQ multiplex PCR, and TCRdb kept only the in-frame ones, dropping some. The sample lists roughly 83,000 clones; over 80% were seen once. The clonotype comes from a female donor in good health, serving as a control in a pregnancy study. Some clones in this sample may be carry-over from other donors' samples. J is TRBJ2-7 and V is TRBV28, with D maybe TRBD2 (7 bases). The source material was PBMCs, sampled in the first trimester of pregnancy. The CDR3 coding sequence is TGTGCCAGCAGCCTCTTAGGGGGGGCCAACGAGCAGTACTTC. It codes for CASSLLGGANEQYF. The whole variable domain, remainder taken from reference TRBV28 and TRBJ2-7, is DVKVTQSSRYLVKRTGEKVFLECVQDMDHENMFWYRQDPGLGLRLIYFSYDVKMKEKGDIPEGYSVSREKKERFSLILESASTNQTSMYLCASSLLGGANEQYFGPGTRLTVT.